The entry below describes one T cell receptor beta chain. Its target is unknown. Any patient presenting with uncontrolled infection, other autoimmune disease, pregnancy or lactation was left out. This sample is part of a study of T cells in Graves' hyperthyroidism and ophthalmopathy. Findings of the study overall: Ophthalmopathy could be told apart from stable hyperthyroidism with a 13 V-J model. In blood, most of the thyroid clonotypes expanded above 0.001 were also present.

Between the trimmed V and J ends, which lost 6 bases and 0 bases, there was a span of 14 bases. Germline V gives CDR1 KGHSH, CDR2 LQKENI. This CDR3 is 15 amino acids long. There were TCR beta CDR3 regions amplified from RNA transcripts. The HTBI primer set was used in a first-round RT-PCR of the TCR CDR3. TCRdb passed the multiplex PCR reads through MiXCR, listing each CDR3 protein once. The table records a few hundred thousand distinct CDR3 sequences, 40% to 50% of them present only once. The clonotype was recovered from an adult woman with Graves' disease, either hyperthyroidism or ophthalmopathy (not recorded which). V gene TRBV18 combines with J gene TRBJ1-1, with D possibly matching TRBD1 (5 bases). Sequencing was carried out using peripheral blood or thyroid tissue (not recorded which). The CDR3 reads CASSQEGLLNTEAFF. CDR3 DNA sequence: TGTGCCAGCTCGCAAGAGGGACTCCTGAACACTGAAGCTTTCTTT.